One sample yielded the 23 T cell receptor beta chains listed below, sequenced in a study of Graves' ophthalmopathy and Graves' hyperthyroidism. RNA transcripts were the source from which TCR beta CDR3 regions were amplified. In the first round, RT-PCR was carried out with HTBI primers, and a multiplex PCR formed the second round. TCRdb re-called the multiplex PCR reads with MiXCR, one entry per CDR3 protein. The table has roughly 480,000 distinct CDR3 sequences, under 15% seen once. The sample comprised blood. These receptor sequences come from a woman aged 25 to 39 with Graves' ophthalmopathy.

This clonotype was detected many times. The chain uses TRBV6-1 and TRBJ1-6; a weak D match, TRBD1 (6 bases). CDR1 and CDR2 from the germline V gene are MNHNS and SASEGT. This CDR3 is built from 13 residues. V was clipped by 6 bases and J by 7 bases, with 10 bases between them. In nucleotides, the CDR3 is TGTGCCAGCAGCGACAGGAGGAATTCACCCCTCCACTTT. Its protein is CASSDRRNSPLHF.

This clonotype was observed many times. V is TRBV11-1 and J is TRBJ2-7, with 12 nucleotides matching TRBD2. This CDR3 region has 19 residues. The trim removed 2 bases at V and 3 bases at J, leaving 14 bases unmatched. CDR1 is SGHAT, CDR2 FQDESV, per germline (reference sequence). This CDR3 is CASSLLTFRTSGDHYEQYF. Written as DNA, the CDR3 is TGTGCCAGCAGCTTACTAACGTTCCGGACTAGCGGGGACCACTACGAGCAGTACTTC.

At least ten counts were recorded for this clonotype. The CDR3 region is CASSLGATYEQYF. CDR3 sequence (DNA): TGTGCCAGCAGCTTGGGGGCTACGTACGAGCAGTACTTC. V gene TRBV7-2 combines with J gene TRBJ2-7; the D gene is possibly TRBD1 (6 bases). The CDR3 loop spans 13 amino acids. The V end was cut by 3 bases, the J end by 4 bases, with 10 bases between. The germline CDR1 and CDR2 sequences are SGHTA and FQGNSA.

This rearrangement joins TRBV6-5 to TRBJ1-1; D ambiguous. V shed 4 bases and J shed 12 bases, with 15 bases lying between them. The CDR3 is 12 amino acids. CDR1 and CDR2 from the germline V gene are MNHEY and SVGAGI. The CDR3 spells CASSSAGVGSFF. CDR3 nucleotide sequence: TGTGCCAGCAGTTCCGCGGGAGTTGGGTCTTTCTTT.

This clonotype was counted a few times. The rearrangement joins TRBV5-1 to TRBJ1-3; 9 bases align to TRBD1. Germline V gene data show CDR1 as SGHRS and CDR2 as YFSETQ. The CDR3 spans 15 residues. V dropped 4 bases and J dropped 4; count of bases not matched to a gene: 6. The CDR3 DNA reads TGCGCCAGCAGCACAGGGGACAGGGAAGGAAACACCATATATTTT. It is translated as CASSTGDREGNTIYF.

The table lists this clonotype with a few counts. This chain uses TRBV30 with TRBJ2-5; TRBD2 aligns across 8 bases. In germline, CDR1 is GTSNPN, CDR2 SVGIG (reference sequence). The CDR3 is 13 residues long. V was clipped by 3 bases and J by 13 bases; unmatched bases: 13. Here the CDR3 DNA reads TGTGCCTGGAGAGCGACTAGCGAGGGGGTATTGTACTTC. This gives the protein CAWRATSEGVLYF.

This clonotype was detected many times. This rearrangement joins TRBV4-2 to TRBJ2-6, with D possibly TRBD1 on 5 matching bases. There are 15 residues in the CDR3. CDR1 LGHNA and CDR2 YNFKEQ come from the germline V gene. Trimming cost V 2 bases and J 4 bases, with 9 bases left between them. The CDR3 bases are TGTGCCAGCAGCCAAAGGGGTCCGGGGGCCAACGTCCTGACTTTC. It yields the protein CASSQRGPGANVLTF.

The table lists this clonotype with many counts. V is TRBV3-1 and J is TRBJ2-5; D is uncertain. Trimming took off 2 bases at V and 5 bases at J, with 12 bases between the two ends. Germline-derived CDR1 and CDR2 are LGHDT and YNNKEL (reference sequence). There are 14 residues in the CDR3. CDR3 sequence: CASSQPLGFETQYF. CDR3 DNA sequence: TGTGCCAGCAGCCAACCCTTAGGTTTCGAGACCCAGTACTTC.

This clonotype was counted at least ten times. The chain couples TRBV20-1 to TRBJ2-2; 11 bases map to TRBD2. This CDR3 contains 16 residues. Trimming cost V 5 bases and J 6 bases; bases outside gene matches: 11. Germline V lookup: CDR1 DFQATT, CDR2 SNEGSKA (reference sequence). The CDR3 reads CSASPGVLAGAGELFF. The DNA of the CDR3 is TGCAGTGCTTCTCCCGGGGTACTAGCGGGAGCCGGGGAGCTGTTTTTT.

This clonotype was picked up many times. The rearrangement links TRBV29-1 to TRBJ1-2; 7 nucleotides agree with TRBD1. Trimming at V came to 7 bases and at J to 4 bases, leaving 3 bases not matched to a gene. The CDR3 is 11 residues long. Germline assignment: CDR1 SQVTM and CDR2 ANQGSEA. This CDR3 is CSGRDSYGYTF. The CDR3 DNA follows: TGCAGCGGCCGGGACAGCTATGGCTACACCTTC.

There are many counts of this clonotype. The chain recombines TRBV28 with TRBJ2-7; no definite D call. The CDR3 contains 14 residues. Germline CDR1 and CDR2: MDHEN and SYDVKM. V lost 2 bases to trimming and J lost 0 bases, with 8 bases between them. For the CDR3, the DNA is TGTGCCAGCAGTTTACGGCTGACCTCCTACGAGCAGTACTTC. Protein: CASSLRLTSYEQYF.

At least ten counts were recorded for this clonotype. V usage is TRBV11-2 and J usage is TRBJ2-2; D might be TRBD2 (5 bases). The V gene lost 1 base and the J gene lost 5 bases, with 20 bases spanning the gap. The CDR3 has 18 residues. In germline, CDR1 is SGHAT, CDR2 FQNNGV. CDR3 residues: CASSLVGLLTRGTGELFF. In DNA form, the CDR3 reads TGTGCCAGCAGCTTAGTAGGGCTCCTGACCCGAGGGACCGGGGAGCTGTTTTTT.

This clonotype was picked up many times. This chain connects TRBV6-1 to TRBJ1-1; a possible D gene is TRBD1 (5 bases). CDR3 size: 14 residues. V was trimmed by 3 bases and J by 8 bases, leaving 16 bases between them. Germline CDR1 and CDR2: MNHNS and SASEGT. The CDR3 protein is CASSDRVLSREAFF. The DNA of the CDR3 is TGTGCCAGCAGTGACAGGGTTTTATCAAGGGAAGCTTTCTTT.

The genes are TRBV7-2 and TRBJ2-7; the D gene could be TRBD1 or TRBD2 (5 bases each). CDR3 size: 17 residues. From germline, CDR1 is SGHTA and CDR2 FQGNSA. V was pared by 2 bases and J by 6 bases, with 23 bases between. The CDR3 region has the DNA TGTGCCAGCAGCTTAAAAAAGGTAGACGCGACTGGGGGCGAGCAGTACTTC. Encoded protein: CASSLKKVDATGGEQYF. Filled out from reference TRBV7-2 and TRBJ2-7, the complete variable domain reads GAGVSQSPSNKVTEKGKDVELRCDPISGHTALYWYRQSLGQGLEFLIYFQGNSAPDKSGLPSDRFSAERTGGSVSTLTIQRTQQEDSAVYLCASSLKKVDATGGEQYFGPGTRLTVT.

In this sample, this clonotype turned up a few times. The chain uses TRBV18 and TRBJ1-5, with a possible D match to TRBD1 (5 bases). V lost 0 bases to trimming and J lost 9 bases, with 6 bases between them. CDR1 and CDR2 (germline): KGHSH, LQKENI. This CDR3 is built from 12 residues. The CDR3: CASSPPGGPQHF. The CDR3 nucleotides read TGTGCCAGCTCACCACCGGGGGGGCCCCAGCATTTT.

In this sample, this clonotype turned up many times. This chain connects TRBV19 to TRBJ1-1; a weak D match, TRBD1 (6 bases). Trimming took off 7 bases at V and 4 bases at J, with 19 bases between the two ends. Germline CDR1 and CDR2: LNHDA and SQIVND (reference sequence). The CDR3 totals 15 residues. DNA of the CDR3: TGTGCCAGTAATCTACAGGGAGGACGGTTCACTGAAGCTTTCTTT. It translates to CASNLQGGRFTEAFF.

This clonotype appeared many times. V gene TRBV12-3 or TRBV12-4 combines with J gene TRBJ2-5, with D tentatively TRBD2 (5 bases). This CDR3 spans 13 amino acids. Trimming removed 3 bases from V and 7 bases from J, with 12 bases in between. The CDR3 sequence is CASSFDPRGTQYF. The DNA for the CDR3 is TGTGCCAGCAGTTTTGATCCCCGGGGGACCCAGTACTTC.

There are many counts of this clonotype. Germline and junction disagree at one end, which may indicate a read error. The genes are TRBV7-8 and TRBJ2-4; 9 nucleotides agree with TRBD1. Germline V gene data show CDR1 as SGHVS and CDR2 as FQNEAQ. The CDR3 is 14 amino acids. The CDR3 loop reads CASSETGTGNIKYF. CDR3 bases: TGTGCCAGCAGCGAGACCGGGACAGGGAACATTAAGTACTTC.

This clonotype was found a few times. The chain uses TRBV14 and TRBJ1-5; D might be TRBD1 (6 bases). CDR3 length equals 15 residues. The V end was cut by 0 bases, the J end by 7 bases, with 13 bases between. Germline assignment: CDR1 SGHDN and CDR2 FVKESK. The CDR3 DNA reads as TGTGCCAGCAGCCAAGATGTCAGGGGAGCACAGCCCCAGCATTTT. It specifies CASSQDVRGAQPQHF.

This clonotype occurred many times. The chain uses TRBV6-2 or TRBV6-3 and TRBJ1-2, with D perhaps matching TRBD1 (5 bases). The CDR3 sequence is 18 residues long. Germline assignment: CDR1 MNHEY and CDR2 SVGEGT. V lost 0 bases and J lost 3, with 20 bases in between. The CDR3 DNA follows: TGTGCCAGCAGTTACTCGGGGCTGCAGATAGCAATTGACTATGGCTACACCTTC. As protein: CASSYSGLQIAIDYGYTF.

At least ten counts were recorded for this clonotype. A junction boundary mismatches the germline segment, possibly from a read error. The CDR3: CASSLGFNYGCTF. The CDR3 DNA sequence: TGTGCCAGCAGTTTAGGTTTTAACTATGGCTGCACCTTC. The gene calls are TRBV12-3 or TRBV12-4 and TRBJ1-2; D uncertain. The CDR3 consists of 13 residues.

This clonotype was seen a few times. This sequence joins TRBV5-1 and TRBJ2-7; possibly TRBD1 or TRBD2 for D (5 bases each). The ends were cut back, 1 base at V and 7 bases at J, with 12 bases in the middle. Germline V gives CDR1 SGHRS, CDR2 YFSETQ. This CDR3 is 13 amino acids long. The CDR3 spells CASSLKGTWEQYF. The CDR3 nucleotides are TGCGCCAGCAGCTTGAAAGGGACCTGGGAGCAGTACTTC.

This clonotype was detected many times. The chain joins TRBV15 to TRBJ1-1, with 8 bases aligning to TRBD1. Germline V gene lookup returns CDR1 LNHNV and CDR2 YYDKDF (reference sequence). V shed 0 bases, J shed 4 bases, and the junction held 4 bases outside the gene matches. The CDR3 length is 15 residues. The CDR3 sequence: CATSRDYRGATEAFF. The CDR3 DNA is TGTGCCACCAGCAGAGATTACAGGGGGGCCACTGAAGCTTTCTTT.